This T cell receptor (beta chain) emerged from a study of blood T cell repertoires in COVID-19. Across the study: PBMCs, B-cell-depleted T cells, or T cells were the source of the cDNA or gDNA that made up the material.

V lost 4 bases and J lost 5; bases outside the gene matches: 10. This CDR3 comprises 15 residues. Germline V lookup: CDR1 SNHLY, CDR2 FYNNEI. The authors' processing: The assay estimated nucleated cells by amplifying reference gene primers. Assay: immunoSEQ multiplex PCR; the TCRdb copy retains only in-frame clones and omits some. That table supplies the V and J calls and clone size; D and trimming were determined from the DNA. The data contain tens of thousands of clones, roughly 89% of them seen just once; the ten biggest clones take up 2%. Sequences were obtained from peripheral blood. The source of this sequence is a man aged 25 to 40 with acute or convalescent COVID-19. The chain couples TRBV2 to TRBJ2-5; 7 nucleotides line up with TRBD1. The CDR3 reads CASSVSPTGVETQYF. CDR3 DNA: TGTGCCAGCAGTGTTTCGCCTACAGGGGTGGAGACCCAGTACTTC. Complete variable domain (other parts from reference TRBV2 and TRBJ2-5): EPEVTQTPSHQVTQMGQEVILRCVPISNHLYFYWYRQILGQKVEFLVSFYNNEISEKSEIFDDQFSVERPDGSNFTLKIRSTKLEDSAMYFCASSVSPTGVETQYFGPGTRLLVL.